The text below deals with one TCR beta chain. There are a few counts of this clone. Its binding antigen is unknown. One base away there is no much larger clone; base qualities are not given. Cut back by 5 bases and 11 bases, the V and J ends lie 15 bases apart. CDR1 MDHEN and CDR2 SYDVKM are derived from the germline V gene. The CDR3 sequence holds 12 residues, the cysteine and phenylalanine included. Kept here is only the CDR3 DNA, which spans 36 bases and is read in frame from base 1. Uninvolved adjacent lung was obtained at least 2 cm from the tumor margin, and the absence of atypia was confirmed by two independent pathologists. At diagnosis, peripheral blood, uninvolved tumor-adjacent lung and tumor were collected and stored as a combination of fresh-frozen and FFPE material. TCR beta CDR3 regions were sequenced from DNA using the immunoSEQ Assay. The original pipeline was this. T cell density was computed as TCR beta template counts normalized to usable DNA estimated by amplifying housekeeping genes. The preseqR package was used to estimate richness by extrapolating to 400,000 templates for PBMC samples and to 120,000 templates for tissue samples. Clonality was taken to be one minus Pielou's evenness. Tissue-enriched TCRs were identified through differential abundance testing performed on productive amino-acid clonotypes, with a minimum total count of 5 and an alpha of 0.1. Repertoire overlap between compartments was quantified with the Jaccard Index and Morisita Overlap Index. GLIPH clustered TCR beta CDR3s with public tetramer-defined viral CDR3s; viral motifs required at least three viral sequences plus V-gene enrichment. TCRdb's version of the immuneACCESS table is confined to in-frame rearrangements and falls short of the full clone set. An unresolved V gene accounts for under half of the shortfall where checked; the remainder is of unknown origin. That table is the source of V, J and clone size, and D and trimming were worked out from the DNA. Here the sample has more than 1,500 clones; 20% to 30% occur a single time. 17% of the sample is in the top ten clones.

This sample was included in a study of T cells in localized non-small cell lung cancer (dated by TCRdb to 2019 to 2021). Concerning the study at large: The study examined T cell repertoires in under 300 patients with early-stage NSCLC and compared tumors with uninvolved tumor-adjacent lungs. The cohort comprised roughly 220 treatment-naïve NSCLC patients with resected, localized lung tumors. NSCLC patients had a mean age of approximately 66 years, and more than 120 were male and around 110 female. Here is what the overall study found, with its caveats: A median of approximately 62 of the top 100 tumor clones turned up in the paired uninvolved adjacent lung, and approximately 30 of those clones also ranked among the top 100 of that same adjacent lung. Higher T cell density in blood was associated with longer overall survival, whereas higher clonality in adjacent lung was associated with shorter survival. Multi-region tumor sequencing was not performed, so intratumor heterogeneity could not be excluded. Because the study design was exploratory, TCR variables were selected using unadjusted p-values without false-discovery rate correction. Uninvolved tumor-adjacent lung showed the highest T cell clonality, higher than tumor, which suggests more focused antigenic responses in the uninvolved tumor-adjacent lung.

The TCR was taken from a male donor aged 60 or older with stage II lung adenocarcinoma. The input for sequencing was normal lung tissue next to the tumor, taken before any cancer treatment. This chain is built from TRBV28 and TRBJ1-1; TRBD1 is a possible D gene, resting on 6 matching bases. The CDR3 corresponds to CASSLIGGRAFF. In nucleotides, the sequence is TGTGCCAGCAGTCTCATTGGGGGGCGGGCTTTCTTT. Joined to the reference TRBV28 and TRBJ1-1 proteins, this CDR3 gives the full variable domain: DVKVTQSSRYLVKRTGEKVFLECVQDMDHENMFWYRQDPGLGLRLIYFSYDVKMKEKGDIPEGYSVSREKKERFSLILESASTNQTSMYLCASSLIGGRAFFGQGTRLTVV.